This T cell receptor beta chain was recovered during a study of blood T cell repertoires in COVID-19. Study in general: Collection of acute and convalescent COVID-19 samples took place in the United States, Italy and Spain. T cells, B-cell-depleted T cells, or PBMCs provided the cDNA or gDNA that served as material.

The ends lost 7 bases at V and 2 bases at J; junction bases unmatched: 13. This CDR3 contains 18 residues. Germline CDR1 reads MNHEY; CDR2 reads SMNVEV (reference sequence). In the authors' methods: Amplification of reference gene primers provided the estimated nucleated cell counts. Data came from immunoSEQ multiplex PCR; TCRdb stores just in-frame clones and leaves some out. Clone size and the V and J calls come from that table; the DNA yielded D and trimming. The sample carries around 190,000 clones, roughly 85% recorded once. Specimen: peripheral blood. The clonotype comes from a woman aged 60-75 years with acute or convalescent COVID-19. The V gene is TRBV27, the J gene TRBJ1-5; 11 bases are a match to TRBD1. This chain's CDR3 is CASKPLLGTGGGNQPQHF. CDR3 coding DNA: TGTGCCAGCAAACCCCTCCTTGGGACAGGGGGTGGCAATCAGCCCCAGCATTTT.